This TCR beta chain originates from a study of cytomegalovirus exposure and HLA in healthy donors. PCR used 60 Vbeta primers and 13 Jbeta primers. Clones were sequenced by immunoSEQ multiplex PCR, and TCRdb holds only the in-frame ones, with some missing. The top ten hold around 2.5% of the sample, which has 50,000 to 55,000 clones, about four fifths seen once. This CDR3 comprises 16 residues. Germline trimming cut 0 bases from V and 5 bases from J; bases unmatched to any gene: 8. Germline CDR1 reads SGHDT; CDR2 reads YYEEEE. This clone has only one observation. The receptor comes from a boy younger than 18 in good health and CMV-seropositive. This rearrangement joins TRBV5-6 to TRBJ1-2; the match to TRBD1 covers 9 bases. The sequencing sample was made of PBMCs. In nucleotides, the CDR3 is TGTGCCAGCAGCTTGGCGGGACAGGGAGTCAGTTATGGCTACACCTTC. Residues: CASSLAGQGVSYGYTF.